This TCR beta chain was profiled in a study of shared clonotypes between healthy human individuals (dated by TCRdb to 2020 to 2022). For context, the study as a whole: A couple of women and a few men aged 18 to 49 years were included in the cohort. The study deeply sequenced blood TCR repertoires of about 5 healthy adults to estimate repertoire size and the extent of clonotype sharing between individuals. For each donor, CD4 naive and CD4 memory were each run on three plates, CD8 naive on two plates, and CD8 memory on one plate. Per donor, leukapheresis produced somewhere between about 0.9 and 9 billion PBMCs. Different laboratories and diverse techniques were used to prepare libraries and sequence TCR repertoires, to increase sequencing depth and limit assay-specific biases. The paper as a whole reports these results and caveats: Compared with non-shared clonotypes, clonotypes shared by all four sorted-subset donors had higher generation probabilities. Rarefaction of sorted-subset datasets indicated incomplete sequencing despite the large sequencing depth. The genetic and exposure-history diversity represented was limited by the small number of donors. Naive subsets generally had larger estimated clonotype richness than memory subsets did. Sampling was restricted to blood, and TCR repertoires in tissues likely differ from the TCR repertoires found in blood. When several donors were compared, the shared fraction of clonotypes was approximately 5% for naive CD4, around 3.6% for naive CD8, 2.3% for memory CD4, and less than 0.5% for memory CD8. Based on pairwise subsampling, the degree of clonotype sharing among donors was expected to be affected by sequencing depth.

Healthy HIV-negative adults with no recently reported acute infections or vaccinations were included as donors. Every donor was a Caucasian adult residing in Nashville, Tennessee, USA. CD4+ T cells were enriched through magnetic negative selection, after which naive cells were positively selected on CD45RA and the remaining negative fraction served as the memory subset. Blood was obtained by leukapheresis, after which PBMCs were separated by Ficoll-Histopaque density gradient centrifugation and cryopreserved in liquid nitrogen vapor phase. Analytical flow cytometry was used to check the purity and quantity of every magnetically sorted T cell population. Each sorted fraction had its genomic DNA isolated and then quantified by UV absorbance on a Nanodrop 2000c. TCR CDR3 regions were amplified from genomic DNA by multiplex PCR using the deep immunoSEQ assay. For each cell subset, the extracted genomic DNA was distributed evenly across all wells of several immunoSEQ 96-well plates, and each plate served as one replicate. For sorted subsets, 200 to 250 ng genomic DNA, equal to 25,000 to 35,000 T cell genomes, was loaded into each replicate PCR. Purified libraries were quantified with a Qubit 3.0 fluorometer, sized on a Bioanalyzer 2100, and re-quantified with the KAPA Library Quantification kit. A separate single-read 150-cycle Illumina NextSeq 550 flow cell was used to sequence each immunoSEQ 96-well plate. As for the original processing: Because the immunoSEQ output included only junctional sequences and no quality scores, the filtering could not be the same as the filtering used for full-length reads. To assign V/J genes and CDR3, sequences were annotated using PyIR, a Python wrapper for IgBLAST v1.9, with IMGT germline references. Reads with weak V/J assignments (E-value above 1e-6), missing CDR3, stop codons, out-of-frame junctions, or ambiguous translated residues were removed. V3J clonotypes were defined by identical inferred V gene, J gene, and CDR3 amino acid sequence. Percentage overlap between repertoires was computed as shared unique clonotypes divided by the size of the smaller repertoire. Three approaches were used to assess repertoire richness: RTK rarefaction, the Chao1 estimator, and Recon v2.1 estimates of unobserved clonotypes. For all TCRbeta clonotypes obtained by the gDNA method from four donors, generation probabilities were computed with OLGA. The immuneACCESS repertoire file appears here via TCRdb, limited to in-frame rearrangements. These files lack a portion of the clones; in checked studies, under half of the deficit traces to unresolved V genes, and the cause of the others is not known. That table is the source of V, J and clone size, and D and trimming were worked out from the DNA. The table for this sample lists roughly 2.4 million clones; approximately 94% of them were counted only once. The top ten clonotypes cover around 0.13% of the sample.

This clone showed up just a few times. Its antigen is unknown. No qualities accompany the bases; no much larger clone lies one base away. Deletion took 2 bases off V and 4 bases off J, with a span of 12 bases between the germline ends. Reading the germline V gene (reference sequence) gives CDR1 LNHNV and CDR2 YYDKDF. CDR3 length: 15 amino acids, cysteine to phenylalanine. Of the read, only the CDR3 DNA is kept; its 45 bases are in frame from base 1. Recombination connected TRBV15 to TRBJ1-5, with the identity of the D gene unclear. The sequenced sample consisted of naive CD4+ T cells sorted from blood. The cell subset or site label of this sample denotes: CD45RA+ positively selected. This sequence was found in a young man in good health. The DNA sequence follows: TGTGCCACCAGCAGATACTCCGGGCCAAATCAGCCCCAGCATTTT. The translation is CATSRYSGPNQPQHF.